This is a list of T cell receptor beta chains from one sample in a study of regulatory T cells in long-lasting Graves disease. MiXCR, applied by TCRdb to the multiplex PCR reads, yields one record per CDR3 protein. The profile shows about 400,000 distinct CDR3 sequences, about 15% of them singletons. This sample was also put to use in a study of T cells in Graves' hyperthyroidism and ophthalmopathy.

Sample: peripheral blood mononuclear cells (PBMCs), taken at new diagnosis, from a patient treated with antithyroid drugs. These receptors all come from a woman in her thirties or forties with Graves disease. Each CDR3 is given with its conserved first and last residue.

J	V	CDR3
NA	TRBV27	CASSSLAGGPRETQYF
TRBJ1-2	TRBV27	CASAGSSRGYTF
TRBJ1-1	TRBV28	CASITITRTAMNTEAFF
TRBJ1-2	TRBV19	CASSPRDGGYTF
TRBJ1-1	TRBV20-1	CSAVRRLSYTEAFF
TRBJ1-1	TRBV7-3	CASKVMSENTEAFF
TRBJ1-2	TRBV24-1	CATSDGARDAYGYTF
TRBJ2-1	TRBV29-1	CSGTGTGGVEQFF
TRBJ2-1	TRBV24-1	CATSDLVAGAYNEQFF
TRBJ2-5	TRBV12-3/TRBV12-4	CASRGSVGTVGTQYF
TRBJ2-1	TRBV6-2/TRBV6-3	CATKGGVLYEQFF
TRBJ2-1	TRBV19	CASSKQGFGNEQFF
TRBJ1-1	TRBV5-6	CASSLEVLGEAFF
TRBJ2-3	TRBV7-8	CASSLGWGRTDTQYF
TRBJ2-3	TRBV15	CATSRSLAQSTDTQYF
TRBJ1-2	TRBV3-1	CASSQDGRQNYYGYTF
TRBJ1-4	TRBV24-1	CATSDLQIRGHGNEKLFF
TRBJ1-2	TRBV20-1	CSARVGVLGQGIYGYTF
TRBJ1-1	TRBV29-1	CSVERGLSTEAFF
TRBJ2-5	TRBV7-8	CASSLAYLAGVRETQYF
TRBJ2-6	TRBV15	CATSIGNSGANVLTF
TRBJ1-1	TRBV5-5	CASSLDGGLLNTEAFF
TRBJ2-2	TRBV6-1	CASRDGQNTGELFF
TRBJ2-3	TRBV28	CASCVPTDTQYF
NA	TRBV5-1	CASSQGQGIETQYF
TRBJ2-7	TRBV20-1	CSARRVIGTSVPYEQYF
TRBJ2-1	TRBV28	CASGVGGARVLDEQFF
TRBJ1-1	TRBV7-9	CASSLEGGVSEAFF
TRBJ2-7	TRBV10-3	CAISEHLLAGTPYEQYF
TRBJ2-3	TRBV5-1	CASSLYSGTSGTDTQYF
TRBJ2-1	TRBV6-2/TRBV6-3	CASSYPTSGIGRNEQFF
TRBJ1-5	TRBV4-3	CASSQTGEQPQHF
TRBJ1-4	TRBV12-3/TRBV12-4	CASSQDRLSEKLFF
TRBJ2-7	TRBV25-1	CAPHYEQYF
TRBJ1-6	TRBV28	CASSSGGAAGSPLHF
TRBJ2-1	TRBV7-6	CASSYLSAGGYNEQFF
TRBJ1-2	TRBV4-3	CASSQELPRGGGYGYTF